This TCR beta chain was obtained from a study of PD-1 blockade in classical Hodgkin lymphoma (dated by TCRdb to 2018 to 2021). With respect to the entire study: Nivolumab dosing was 3 mg/kg intravenously every 2 weeks, continuing until either disease progression or unacceptable toxicity. A peripheral blood immune signature of response to PD-1 blockade in classical Hodgkin lymphoma was defined using TCR beta sequencing and CyTOF.

The Qiagen DNeasy kit was used to extract genomic DNA from unsorted PBMCs and from the negatively selected CD4+ and CD8+ fractions. Using primers that anneal to V and J segments, immunoSEQ multiplex PCR amplified the TCR beta CDR3 regions. Amplification bias was minimized using a synthetic immune receptor repertoire, and residual bias was removed computationally after sequencing. The authors' analysis ran thus. Repertoire diversity was quantified as the Shannon entropy index using custom Python scripts. Unsorted, CD4+ and CD8+ repertoires were examined separately, except in combined analyses, for which CD4+ and CD8+ sequences were merged in silico. Clonal expansion was defined as at least a 2-fold frequency increase after treatment relative to C1D1, with a pseudocount of 0.5 for undetected baseline clones. Singleton clones were defined as clones with 0 or 1 copy at C1D1, and non-singleton clones were defined as clones with 2 or more copies. By matching protein sequences in sorted samples from the same patient, clones expanded in unsorted samples were annotated as CD4+, CD8+ or unknown. Wilcoxon tests on paired samples were used to test changes in diversity from C1D1 to C4D1. Held by TCRdb, this immuneACCESS table contains in-frame sequences only and omits some clones. Under half of the omission traces to an unresolved V gene where checked; the cause of the rest is unknown. That table supplies the V and J calls and clone size; D and trimming were determined from the DNA. The sample data list about 12,000 clones, and around four fifths of these were observed just once. The biggest ten clones account for around 1.6% of the sample.

This specimen's time point label, per the study, means: cycle 1 day 1 (C1D1), immediately before nivolumab initiation. Relapse after autologous stem cell transplantation had occurred in all trial patients, and cohorts A, B and C were distinguished by prior brentuximab vedotin exposure. Magnetic negative selection with a Miltenyi CD4+ T cell isolation kit was used to purify CD4+ T cells from thawed PBMCs. The trial cohort included 45 to 65 patients with relapsed/refractory classical Hodgkin lymphoma, and each patient had a best overall response of complete response, partial response or progressive disease. In the multi-cohort phase II CheckMate 205 trial, trial patients received single-agent nivolumab. An independent review committee assessed best overall response by applying the 2007 International Working Group response criteria. Trial PBMCs were collected immediately before nivolumab initiation (C1D1) and during therapy at cycle 2 day 1 and cycle 4 day 1. Peripheral blood was collected in 8 mL Vacutainer Cell Preparation Tubes, from which PBMCs were isolated by centrifugation and then cryopreserved. Purified CD4+ and CD8+ fractions were generated only in cases for which an additional PBMC sample was available. Magnetically labelled cells were removed on LS columns in a quadroMACS separator, and the flow-through was collected as the purified fraction.

The investigation overall reported the following: Baseline TCR diversity was reported as lower in newly diagnosed patients than in healthy donors, and lower still in relapsed/refractory patients. Patients starting nivolumab less than 1 year after ASCT had lower diversity and were excluded from later analyses to avoid confounding by immune reconstitution. Among trial patients, those achieving complete response had baseline diversity similar to that of newly diagnosed patients, while diversity was significantly lower in partial responders and progressors. A significant rise by C4D1 was seen in CD4+ but not CD8+ TCR diversity (p=0.0027 vs p=0.16), with the rise being most apparent in complete responders (p=0.02). The study covered only a single clinical trial cohort, and the causes of the repertoire differences, possibly disease activity or prior therapy, were still not defined.

For this clone: Its antigen target is currently unknown. Base qualities are missing; no much larger clone stands one base away.

From the germline V gene, CDR1 is MNHEY and CDR2 is SVGAGI. V drops 10 bases and J drops 10 bases, leaving 20 bases in between. The CDR3 numbers 13 residues from cysteine through phenylalanine. Only the CDR3 DNA stays, 39 bases, in frame from base 1. This receptor was taken from a human donor with classical Hodgkin lymphoma. The material sequenced was CD4+ T cells from blood, taken at baseline. The sequence is built from TRBV6-5 and TRBJ1-5; the D gene cannot be resolved reliably. The CDR3 is CATRRRPSGPQHF. In nucleotide form, the sequence is TGTGCCACACGGAGGCGCCCAAGTGGACCCCAGCATTTT.